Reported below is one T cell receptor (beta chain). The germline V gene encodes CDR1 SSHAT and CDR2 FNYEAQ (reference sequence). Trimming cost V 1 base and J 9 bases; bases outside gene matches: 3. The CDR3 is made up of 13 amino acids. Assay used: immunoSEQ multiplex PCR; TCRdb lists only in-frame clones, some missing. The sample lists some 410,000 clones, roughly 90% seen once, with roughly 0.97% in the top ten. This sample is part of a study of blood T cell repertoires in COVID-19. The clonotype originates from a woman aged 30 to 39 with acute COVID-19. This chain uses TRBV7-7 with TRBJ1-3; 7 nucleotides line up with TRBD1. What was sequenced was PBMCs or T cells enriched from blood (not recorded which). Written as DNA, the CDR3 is TGTGCCAGCAGCTTAGAACAGGGGAGCACCATATATTTT. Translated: CASSLEQGSTIYF.